This TCR beta chain was captured by sequencing in a study of beta chain features in type 1 diabetes. Study context: Age, gender, cell numbers and subset yield matched between patients and controls.

Trimming removed 7 bases from V and 0 bases from J, with 12 bases in between. Germline V gives CDR1 SQVTM, CDR2 ANQGSEA. The CDR3 is 13 residues long. Note on this clone: The antigen is undetermined. Within the sample, other DNA sequences also encode this same CDR3.

Study-wide points: Across all four CD4+ subsets, people with type 1 diabetes showed modestly shorter TCRB CDR3s. Insertions at VDJ junctions were less frequent in type 1 diabetes patients. These patients also deleted more nucleotides at the same junctions.

The isolated RNA, all of it, was reverse transcribed, so expressed TCRB transcripts were what got sequenced. Profiled with immunoSEQ multiplex PCR; TCRdb holds only in-frame clones, not every one. The sample has hundreds of thousands of clones, roughly a sixth seen once. Sequencing was carried out using naive CD4+ T cells from blood. The receptor comes from a man aged 18 to 29 in good health. The rearrangement links TRBV29-1 to TRBJ1-1; possibly TRBD1 for D (5 bases). CDR3 coding DNA: TGCAGCGGCGGGGGTCGAATGAACACTGAAGCTTTCTTT. Translated, it gives CSGGGRMNTEAFF.